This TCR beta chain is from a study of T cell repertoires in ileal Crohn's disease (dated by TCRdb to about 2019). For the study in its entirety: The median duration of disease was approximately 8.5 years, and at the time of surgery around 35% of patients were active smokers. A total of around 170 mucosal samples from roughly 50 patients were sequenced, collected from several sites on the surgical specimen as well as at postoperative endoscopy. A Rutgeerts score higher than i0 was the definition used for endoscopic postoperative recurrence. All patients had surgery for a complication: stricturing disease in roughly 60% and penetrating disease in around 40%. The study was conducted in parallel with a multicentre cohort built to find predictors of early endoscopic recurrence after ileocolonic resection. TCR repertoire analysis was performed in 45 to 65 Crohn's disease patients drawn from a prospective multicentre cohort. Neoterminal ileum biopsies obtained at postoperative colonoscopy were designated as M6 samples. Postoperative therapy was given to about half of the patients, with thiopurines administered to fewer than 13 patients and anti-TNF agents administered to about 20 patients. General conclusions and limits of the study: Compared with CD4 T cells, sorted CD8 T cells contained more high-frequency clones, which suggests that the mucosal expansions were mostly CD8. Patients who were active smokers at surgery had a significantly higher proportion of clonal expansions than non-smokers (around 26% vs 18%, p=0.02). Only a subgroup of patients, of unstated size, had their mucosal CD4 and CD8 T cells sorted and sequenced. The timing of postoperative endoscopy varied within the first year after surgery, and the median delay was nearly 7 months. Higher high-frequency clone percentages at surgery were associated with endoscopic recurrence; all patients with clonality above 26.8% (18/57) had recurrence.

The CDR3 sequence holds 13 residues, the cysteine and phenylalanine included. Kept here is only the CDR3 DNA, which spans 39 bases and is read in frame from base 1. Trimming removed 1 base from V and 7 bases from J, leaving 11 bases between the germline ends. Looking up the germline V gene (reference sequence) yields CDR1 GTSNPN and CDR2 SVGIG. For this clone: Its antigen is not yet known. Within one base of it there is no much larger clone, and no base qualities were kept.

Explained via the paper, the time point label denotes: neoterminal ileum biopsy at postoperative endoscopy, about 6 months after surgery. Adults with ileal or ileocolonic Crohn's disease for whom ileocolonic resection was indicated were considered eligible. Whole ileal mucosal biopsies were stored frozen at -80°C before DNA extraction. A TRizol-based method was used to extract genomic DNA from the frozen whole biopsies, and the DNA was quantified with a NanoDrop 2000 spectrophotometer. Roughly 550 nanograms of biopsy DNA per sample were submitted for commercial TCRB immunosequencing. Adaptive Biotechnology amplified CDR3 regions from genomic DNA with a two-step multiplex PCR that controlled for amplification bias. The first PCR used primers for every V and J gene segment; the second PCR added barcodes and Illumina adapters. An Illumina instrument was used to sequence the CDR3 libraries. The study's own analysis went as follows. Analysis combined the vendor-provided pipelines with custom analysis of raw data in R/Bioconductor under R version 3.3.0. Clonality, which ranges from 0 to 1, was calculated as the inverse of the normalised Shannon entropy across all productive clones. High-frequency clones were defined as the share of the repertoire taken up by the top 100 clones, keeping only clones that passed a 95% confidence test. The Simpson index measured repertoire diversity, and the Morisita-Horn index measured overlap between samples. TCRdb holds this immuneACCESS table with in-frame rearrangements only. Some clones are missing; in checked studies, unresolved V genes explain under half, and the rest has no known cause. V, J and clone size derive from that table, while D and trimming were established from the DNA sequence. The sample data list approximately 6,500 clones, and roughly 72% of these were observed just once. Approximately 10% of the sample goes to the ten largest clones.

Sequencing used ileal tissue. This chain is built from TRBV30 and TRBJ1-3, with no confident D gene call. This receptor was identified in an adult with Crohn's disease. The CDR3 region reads CAWSGEAANTIYF. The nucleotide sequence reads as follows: TGTGCCTGGAGTGGAGAGGCGGCGAACACCATATATTTT.